This T cell receptor beta chain was sequenced for a study of T cells in tumors after PD-1 blockade. For the study at large: Some patients also took daily vismodegib 150 mg during anti-PD-1 treatment. Peripheral blood samples averaged around 33,000 unique clonotypes and about 120,000 templates.

Libraries were prepared by immunoSEQ multiplex PCR; TCRdb keeps only in-frame clonotypes and omits some of them. The top ten hold around 4.7% of the sample, which has tens of thousands of clones, around two thirds seen once. The length of the CDR3 is 13 residues. Germline V gives CDR1 SGHDN, CDR2 FVKESK. Trimming took off 4 bases at V and 10 bases at J, with 14 bases between the two ends. A note on this clone: No antigen is known for it.

Study findings and constraints: Peripheral recruitment is suggested, as some novel exhausted tumor clones were in pre-treatment blood.

Tumor or blood genomic DNA was sequenced, with inputs of about 550 ng to 6,500 ng. The V gene is TRBV14, the J gene TRBJ2-1; a possible D gene is TRBD2 (7 bases). Material: PBMCs, obtained after anti-PD-1 treatment. This receptor was identified in a human donor with basal cell carcinoma. This CDR3 reads CASSLTGGWEQFF. Here the CDR3 DNA reads TGTGCCAGCAGCCTGACGGGGGGCTGGGAGCAGTTCTTC.